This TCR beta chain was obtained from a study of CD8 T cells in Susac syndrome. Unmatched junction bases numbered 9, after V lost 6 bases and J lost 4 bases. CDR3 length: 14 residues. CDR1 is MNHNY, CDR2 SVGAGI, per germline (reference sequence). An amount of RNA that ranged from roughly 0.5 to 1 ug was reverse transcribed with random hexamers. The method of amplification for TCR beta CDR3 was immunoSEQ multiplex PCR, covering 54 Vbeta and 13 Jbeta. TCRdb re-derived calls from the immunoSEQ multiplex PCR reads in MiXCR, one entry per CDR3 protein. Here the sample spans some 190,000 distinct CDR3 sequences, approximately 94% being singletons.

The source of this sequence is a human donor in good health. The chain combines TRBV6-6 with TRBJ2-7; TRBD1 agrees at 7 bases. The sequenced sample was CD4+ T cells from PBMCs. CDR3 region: CASSLPDREYEQYF. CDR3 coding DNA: TGTGCCAGCAGCCTCCCTGACAGGGAATACGAGCAGTACTTC.